These 27 T cell receptor beta chains were sequenced from one sample in a study of Ad26.COV2.S vaccination and SARS-CoV-2 variants. Some clones are missing from TCRdb's copy, which holds only in-frame ones; the method was immunoSEQ multiplex PCR. Of some 370,000 clones listed, around 82% are singletons. Sample treatment: 15 to 20 received Ad26.COV2.S at low or high dose, single or two shots; 5 received placebo; per-sample allocation not given. Collection of samples fell on day 63 after the first vaccine or placebo injection. Material: peripheral blood, obtained in a trial of Ad26.COV2.S vaccine versus placebo. The receptors derive from a person aged 18-60 years who received the Ad26.COV2.S COVID-19 vaccine or a placebo.

V and J are TRBV11-3 and TRBJ2-7; TRBD2 is a possible D gene (5 bases). With 6 bases removed from V and 3 bases from J, the gap between germline ends came to 12 bases. Germline V gene sequence: CDR1 SGHNT, CDR2 YENEEA. The CDR3 has 13 residues. The CDR3 loop reads CASSSDGLYEQYF. The CDR3 DNA is TGTGCCAGCAGTTCCGACGGACTCTACGAGCAGTACTTC.

The V call is TRBV28, the J call TRBJ2-5; tentatively, D is TRBD2 (6 bases). Trimming left V 2 bases short and J 3 bases short, with 13 bases between. The CDR3 consists of 15 residues. Germline V gene lookup returns CDR1 MDHEN and CDR2 SYDVKM. Here the CDR3 reads CASSLGGIGEETQYF. The CDR3 coding sequence is TGTGCCAGCAGTTTAGGCGGGATTGGGGAAGAGACCCAGTACTTC. The full variable domain, its missing parts supplied by reference TRBV28 and TRBJ2-5, is DVKVTQSSRYLVKRTGEKVFLECVQDMDHENMFWYRQDPGLGLRLIYFSYDVKMKEKGDIPEGYSVSREKKERFSLILESASTNQTSMYLCASSLGGIGEETQYFGPGTRLLVL.

The CDR3 region has the DNA TGTGCCAGCAGTGAACTCGGACCCACTGAAGCTTTCTTT. Encoded protein: CASSELGPTEAFF. The rearrangement joins TRBV6-1 to TRBJ1-1; no clear D. CDR1 is MNHNS, CDR2 SASEGT, per germline. CDR3 length: 13 amino acids. Trimming removed 2 bases at V and 4 bases at J, with 8 bases between.

To note about this clone: This sample also contains other DNA sequences that code for the same CDR3. The V and J genes are TRBV28 and TRBJ1-2; 9 nucleotides agree with TRBD1. V lost 5 bases, J lost 8 bases, and 6 bases stayed unmatched. Germline V gene sequence: CDR1 MDHEN, CDR2 SYDVKM. The CDR3 spans 13 residues. CDR3 DNA: TGTGCCAGCAGTCCCGGGACAGGGAAGGGCTACACCTTC. This codes for CASSPGTGKGYTF.

The V gene is TRBV27, the J gene TRBJ1-4, with a tentative D call TRBD1 (5 bases). This CDR3 has 15 residues. Looked up from germline, CDR1 is MNHEY and CDR2 is SMNVEV (reference sequence). Trimming removed 0 bases from V and 7 bases from J, with 12 bases in between. Written as DNA, the CDR3 is TGTGCCAGCAGTTTATCCCGGGGACGGGCTGAAAAACTGTTTTTT. It translates to CASSLSRGRAEKLFF.

This clone was counted between two and nine times. The chain joins TRBV2 to TRBJ1-2, with D perhaps TRBD1 (5 bases). The germline V gene has CDR1 SNHLY and CDR2 FYNNEI. This CDR3 contains 14 residues. V was cut by 5 bases and J by 6 bases, with 16 bases left in between. The CDR3 DNA is TGTGCCAGCAGTCCTAGTGAGGGGATTCATGGCTACACCTTC. Protein: CASSPSEGIHGYTF.

This chain joins TRBV11-1 and TRBJ2-5; D is uncertain. With 0 bases removed from V and 2 bases from J, the gap between germline ends came to 7 bases. The CDR3 spans 14 residues. CDR1 SGHAT and CDR2 FQDESV come from the germline V gene (reference sequence). CDR3 DNA sequence: TGTGCCAGCAGCTTAGCGTTCACACAAGAGACCCAGTACTTC. Residues: CASSLAFTQETQYF.

The chain is built from TRBV7-9 and TRBJ1-1; TRBD1 might be the D (5 bases). Germline V CDR1 and CDR2: SEHNR, FQNEAQ (reference sequence). V dropped 5 bases and J dropped 1 base, with 14 bases sitting between them. The CDR3 spans 15 residues. The CDR3 spells CASSPGTIPNTEAFF. The CDR3 DNA sequence: TGTGCCAGCAGCCCGGGGACGATCCCGAACACTGAAGCTTTCTTT.

The chain has TRBV6-5 and TRBJ1-2; D possibly corresponds to TRBD1 (5 bases). Germline V gene sequence: CDR1 MNHEY, CDR2 SVGAGI. The CDR3 is 15 residues long. V was clipped by 8 bases and J by 2 bases, with 18 bases between them. CDR3 sequence: CASHEGGVYNYGYTF. In DNA form, the CDR3 reads TGTGCCAGCCATGAGGGAGGGGTGTACAACTATGGCTACACCTTC.

This clone was observed a few times. The rearrangement links TRBV19 to TRBJ1-5, with D perhaps matching TRBD1 (5 bases). This CDR3 is built from 15 residues. The germline V gene has CDR1 LNHDA and CDR2 SQIVND (reference sequence). The V end lost 7 bases, the J end lost 0 bases, and 13 bases lay between the germline ends. CDR3 protein: CASTLTAYSNQPQHF. The CDR3 coding sequence is TGTGCCAGTACCTTGACAGCATATAGCAATCAGCCCCAGCATTTT.

This clone appeared a single time. V usage is TRBV7-3 and J usage is TRBJ2-3, with TRBD1 as a possible D gene (5 bases). The CDR3 is 13 amino acids. The V end was cut by 0 bases, the J end by 8 bases, with 9 bases between. Germline-derived CDR1 and CDR2 are SGHTA and FQGTGA. The CDR3, as DNA: TGTGCCAGCAGCTTAACGGGGCTCGGTACGCAGTATTTT. This sequence encodes CASSLTGLGTQYF.

The chain has TRBV6-2 or TRBV6-3 and TRBJ2-1; unclear D gene. The CDR3 extends over 16 amino acids. Trimming removed 6 bases from V and 1 base from J, with 16 bases in between. CDR1 and CDR2 (germline): MNHEY, SVGEGT. CDR3 in DNA: TGTGCCAGCAGCCCTCCAACGACTTGGTCCTACAATGAGCAGTTCTTC. Translation: CASSPPTTWSYNEQFF.

This clone occurred once. This chain uses TRBV5-4 with TRBJ2-3, with 11 nucleotides matching TRBD2. The CDR3 is made up of 16 amino acids. The J segment lost 4 bases and the V segment lost 3 bases, leaving 7 bases of the junction unmatched. Germline lookup yields CDR1 SGHNT and CDR2 YYREEE (reference sequence). The CDR3 loop is CASSSLAGGRPDTQYF. Written as DNA, the CDR3 is TGTGCCAGCAGCTCGCTAGCGGGGGGCCGGCCAGATACGCAGTATTTT.

The chain uses TRBV5-4 and TRBJ1-2; D uncertain. V lost 3 bases to trimming and J lost 4 bases, with 10 bases between them. Germline V CDR1 and CDR2: SGHNT, YYREEE (reference sequence). This CDR3 region has 13 residues. CDR3 loop: CASSSWGSYGYTF. In DNA, the CDR3 is TGTGCCAGCAGCTCCTGGGGATCCTATGGCTACACCTTC.

The J gene is TRBJ1-1, the V gene TRBV18; the D gene is possibly TRBD1 (6 bases). CDR1 KGHSH and CDR2 LQKENI come from the germline V gene. The CDR3 length is 14 residues. With 3 bases removed from V and 5 bases from J, the gap between germline ends came to 13 bases. CDR3 in DNA: TGTGCCAGCTCACCGGGGGCTGGTAGGACTGAAGCTTTCTTT. Protein sequence: CASSPGAGRTEAFF.

This chain joins TRBV7-6 and TRBJ1-5; D not certain. V shed 1 base and J shed 2 bases, with 9 bases lying between them. There are 15 residues in the CDR3. Germline CDR1 SGHVS, CDR2 FNYEAQ. In DNA, the CDR3 is TGTGCCAGCAGCTTAGGAGGGAGTCGCAATCAGCCCCAGCATTTT. It specifies CASSLGGSRNQPQHF. The full variable domain, its missing parts supplied by reference TRBV7-6 and TRBJ1-5, is GAGVSQSPRYKVTKRGQDVALRCDPISGHVSLYWYRQALGQGPEFLTYFNYEAQQDKSGLPNDRFSAERPEGSISTLTIQRTEQRDSAMYRCASSLGGSRNQPQHFGDGTRLSIL.

The gene calls are TRBV5-1 and TRBJ1-5; 7 bases map to TRBD1. The germline CDR1 and CDR2 sequences are SGHRS and YFSETQ. The CDR3 loop spans 18 amino acids. The ends lost 2 bases at V and 7 bases at J; junction bases unmatched: 18. The CDR3, as DNA: TGCGCCAGCAGCTTAGTAGATGACAGGGATCGAATCCAACAGCCCCAGCATTTT. This translates into CASSLVDDRDRIQQPQHF. Drawing the rest from reference TRBV5-1 and TRBJ1-5, the complete variable domain is KAGVTQTPRYLIKTRGQQVTLSCSPISGHRSVSWYQQTPGQGLQFLFEYFSETQRNKGNFPGRFSGRQFSNSRSEMNVSTLELGDSALYLCASSLVDDRDRIQQPQHFGDGTRLSIL.

The V and J genes are TRBV4-2 and TRBJ1-2; 8 nucleotides align to TRBD1. This CDR3 contains 14 residues. After removal of 5 bases from V and 4 bases from J, the junction contained 6 bases not matched to a gene. CDR1 and CDR2 from the germline V gene are LGHNA and YNFKEQ. CDR3 amino acids: CASSKDRAGYGYTF. The CDR3 region has the DNA TGTGCCAGCAGCAAGGACAGGGCGGGCTATGGCTACACCTTC.

The chain is built from TRBV9 and TRBJ1-2; D unresolved. There are 15 residues in the CDR3. V lost 0 bases to trimming and J lost 1 base, with 10 bases between them. The germline V gene has CDR1 SGDLS and CDR2 YYNGEE. The CDR3 sequence: CASSVGWLGNYGYTF. CDR3 DNA sequence: TGTGCCAGCAGCGTAGGGTGGTTGGGTAACTATGGCTACACCTTC.

The J gene is TRBJ2-7, the V gene TRBV4-1; no reliable D call. V dropped 1 base and J dropped 2 bases, with 6 bases sitting between them. The CDR3 extends over 13 amino acids. Looked up from germline, CDR1 is MGHRA and CDR2 is YSYEKL. In DNA form, the CDR3 reads TGCGCCAGCAGCCAAGGGCTAGCCTACGAGCAGTACTTC. Translation gives CASSQGLAYEQYF.

This chain links TRBV5-4 with TRBJ1-1; maybe TRBD1 (6 bases). Germline CDR1 SGHNT, CDR2 YYREEE (reference sequence). The CDR3 runs 15 residues. V lost 4 bases, J lost 3 bases, and 16 bases lay in between. The CDR3 loop is CASSARGGLDTEAFF. As DNA, the CDR3 is TGTGCCAGCAGCGCCAGGGGAGGGCTTGACACTGAAGCTTTCTTT.

J is TRBJ2-1 and V is TRBV18, with D unclear. The length of the CDR3 is 13 residues. Germline CDR1 reads KGHSH; CDR2 reads LQKENI. V dropped 0 bases and J dropped 8 bases, with 8 bases sitting between them. The CDR3 DNA follows: TGTGCCAGCTCACCACCGGTATTGCATGAGCAGTTCTTC. Amino acid sequence: CASSPPVLHEQFF.

This chain connects TRBV30 to TRBJ2-7; D might be TRBD1 (5 bases). This CDR3 is 12 amino acids long. Germline values: CDR1 GTSNPN, CDR2 SVGIG (reference sequence). V gave up 8 bases and J gave up 2 bases, with 13 bases separating them. CDR3 nucleotides: TGTGCCGTCGATAGGGGTACCTACGAGCAGTACTTC. This sequence encodes CAVDRGTYEQYF.

The gene calls are TRBV27 and TRBJ1-1, with 7 bases lining up with TRBD1. This CDR3 comprises 14 residues. Trimming took 5 bases from V and 6 from J; bases not matched to a gene: 9. Germline CDR1 MNHEY, CDR2 SMNVEV (reference sequence). The CDR3 spells CASSSQGVIAEAFF. Here the CDR3 DNA reads TGTGCCAGCAGTAGTCAGGGGGTGATCGCTGAAGCTTTCTTT.

The rearrangement uses TRBV7-2 and TRBJ2-1, with 8 bases fitting TRBD1. V was clipped by 4 bases and J by 8 bases; unmatched bases: 4. CDR1 is SGHTA, CDR2 FQGNSA, per germline. The CDR3 sequence is 13 residues long. The CDR3 DNA is TGTGCCAGCAGCTGGGGCAGGGGGCATGAGCAGTTCTTC. Its translation: CASSWGRGHEQFF.

The chain links TRBV5-1 to TRBJ2-4, with TRBD1 matching over 8 bases. The trim removed 4 bases at V and 6 bases at J, leaving 12 bases unmatched. Germline-derived CDR1 and CDR2 are SGHRS and YFSETQ. The length of the CDR3 is 16 residues. The CDR3 spells CASSLSGQGLRNIQYF. Written as DNA, the CDR3 is TGCGCCAGCAGCCTTAGTGGACAGGGATTAAGAAACATTCAGTACTTC.

The CDR3 DNA is TGTGCCAGCGGAATGACAGGAACCAATTCACCCCTCCACTTT. Its protein is CASGMTGTNSPLHF. The J gene is TRBJ1-6, the V gene TRBV6-5; D is possibly TRBD1 (6 bases). CDR1 MNHEY and CDR2 SVGAGI come from the germline V gene. The V end lost 8 bases, the J end lost 7 bases, and 15 bases lay between the germline ends. There are 14 residues in the CDR3.